These T cell receptor beta chains were read from a single sample in a study of OX40 agonist ivuxolimab in advanced cancers. Sequencing used immunoSEQ multiplex PCR; TCRdb keeps in-frame clones, though not all of them. The sample holds approximately 92,000 clones, around 96% seen once. The sequencing used CD4+ or CD8+ T cells sorted from blood, collected in a trial of the OX40 agonist ivuxolimab. These TCRs come from an adult with an advanced solid tumor such as melanoma, head and neck, liver or kidney cancer. The conserved cysteine and the conserved F or W are not part of the CDR3 here. The order of the fields is J gene, V gene, CDR3 protein.

j_gene: TRBJ2-7
v_gene: TRBV11-2
CDR3aa: ASSLLAGAYEQY

j_gene: TRBJ1-1
v_gene: TRBV9
CDR3aa: ASSVDRNTEAF

j_gene: TRBJ2-1
v_gene: TRBV27
CDR3aa: ASSSFVMSSYNEQF

j_gene: TRBJ1-2
v_gene: TRBV5-1
CDR3aa: ASSLGWGADVAGYT

j_gene: TRBJ1-2
v_gene: TRBV11-1
CDR3aa: ASSLEHRHYGYT

j_gene: TRBJ2-1
v_gene: TRBV29-1
CDR3aa: SVELAGGPNEQF

j_gene: TRBJ1-2
v_gene: TRBV19
CDR3aa: ASSIGGPLYT

j_gene: TRBJ2-2
v_gene: TRBV4-1
CDR3aa: ASSHSGTGELF

j_gene: TRBJ2-1
v_gene: TRBV18
CDR3aa: ASSPRPGLAGHNEQF

j_gene: TRBJ2-3
v_gene: TRBV10-1
CDR3aa: ASSEQTDTQY

j_gene: TRBJ2-2
v_gene: TRBV2
CDR3aa: ARSGGPNTGELF

j_gene: TRBJ1-1
v_gene: TRBV5-1
CDR3aa: ASSLVWDSTEAF

j_gene: TRBJ2-7
v_gene: TRBV7-2
CDR3aa: ASSLGYRADEQY

j_gene: TRBJ2-7
v_gene: TRBV6-1
CDR3aa: ASSGQAYEQY

j_gene: TRBJ2-3
v_gene: TRBV7-2
CDR3aa: ASSLDGGAPDTQY

j_gene: TRBJ2-7
v_gene: TRBV2
CDR3aa: ASSEAGWTTEQY

j_gene: TRBJ1-1
v_gene: TRBV27
CDR3aa: ASSLSAGQLTEAF

j_gene: TRBJ1-2
v_gene: TRBV10-3
CDR3aa: AIAYGTDFYGYT

j_gene: TRBJ2-1
v_gene: TRBV25-1
CDR3aa: ASSELGTSGRVINEQF

j_gene: TRBJ1-6
v_gene: TRBV6-5
CDR3aa: ASSYSNWGRGSPLH

j_gene: TRBJ2-1
v_gene: TRBV4-1
CDR3aa: ASSQDRLAIEQF

j_gene: TRBJ2-3
v_gene: TRBV10-1
CDR3aa: ASSDGYTTDTQY

j_gene: TRBJ2-7
v_gene: TRBV12-5
CDR3aa: ASGSTGYEQY

j_gene: TRBJ1-3
v_gene: TRBV28
CDR3aa: ASSSHEQDLGNTIY

j_gene: TRBJ2-4
v_gene: TRBV7-8
CDR3aa: ASSLTRKDRKNIQY

j_gene: TRBJ2-7
v_gene: TRBV27
CDR3aa: ASSFTGPSYEQY

j_gene: TRBJ1-1
v_gene: TRBV20-1
CDR3aa: SARDVLEAF

j_gene: TRBJ2-5
v_gene: TRBV5-4
CDR3aa: ASSPRTGGVLTQY

j_gene: TRBJ1-1
v_gene: TRBV28
CDR3aa: ASSFLDRTEAF

j_gene: TRBJ2-7
v_gene: TRBV4-3
CDR3aa: ASSQDPGQPYEQY

j_gene: TRBJ2-3
v_gene: TRBV28
CDR3aa: ASNPPGTTTDAQY

j_gene: TRBJ1-1
v_gene: TRBV7-9
CDR3aa: ASGDTEAF

j_gene: TRBJ2-7
v_gene: TRBV20-1
CDR3aa: SARDGDEQY

j_gene: TRBJ1-5
v_gene: TRBV5-6
CDR3aa: ASSLVLSNQPQH

j_gene: TRBJ2-7
v_gene: TRBV27
CDR3aa: ASSLGTSAHEQY

j_gene: TRBJ1-1
v_gene: TRBV6-5
CDR3aa: ASSYSWGGGTEAF

j_gene: TRBJ2-7
v_gene: TRBV27
CDR3aa: ASSLASPGEQY

j_gene: TRBJ2-5
v_gene: TRBV25-1
CDR3aa: ATELPTSGVETQY

j_gene: TRBJ2-4
v_gene: TRBV25-1
CDR3aa: ASSEWGIQY

j_gene: TRBJ2-7
v_gene: TRBV11-2
CDR3aa: ASSAPGLAGDEQY

j_gene: TRBJ2-7
v_gene: TRBV7-6
CDR3aa: ASSLVASGENEQY

j_gene: TRBJ2-2
v_gene: TRBV7-9
CDR3aa: ASSVLNTGELF

j_gene: TRBJ1-6
v_gene: TRBV25-1
CDR3aa: ASSLQGDSPLH

j_gene: TRBJ1-3
v_gene: TRBV7-8
CDR3aa: ASSLGSPGSSGNTIY

j_gene: TRBJ2-7
v_gene: TRBV27
CDR3aa: ASSFGQAYEQY

j_gene: TRBJ1-5
v_gene: TRBV28
CDR3aa: ASSFVEGDQPQH

j_gene: TRBJ2-3
v_gene: TRBV9
CDR3aa: ASSTGTGGTDTQY

j_gene: TRBJ2-1
v_gene: TRBV19
CDR3aa: ASSQPLAGGPREQF

j_gene: TRBJ2-7
v_gene: TRBV7-9
CDR3aa: ASSLSGTGLSYEQY